Reported below is one T cell receptor beta chain. Libraries were prepared by immunoSEQ multiplex PCR; TCRdb keeps only in-frame clonotypes and omits some of them. The table shows roughly 300,000 clones, with approximately 81% occurring only once. Looked up from germline, CDR1 is SQVTM and CDR2 is ANQGSEA. V shed 1 base, J shed 4 bases, and the junction held 1 base outside the gene matches. The CDR3 covers 12 residues. The record originates from a study of blood T cell repertoires in COVID-19. J is TRBJ2-7 and V is TRBV29-1; 7 nucleotides line up with TRBD1. This sequence was found in a woman in her forties or fifties who had recovered from COVID-19. The sequenced sample consisted of PBMCs or T cells enriched from blood (not recorded which). CDR3 sequence (DNA): TGCAGCGTTGAAGGGGACAGTTACGAGCAGTACTTC. Translating it yields CSVEGDSYEQYF.